This T cell receptor (beta chain) was sequenced in a study of T cells in Graves' hyperthyroidism and ophthalmopathy. This CDR3 spans 16 amino acids. Germline V CDR1 and CDR2: SGHVS, FQNEAQ. V lost 3 bases and J lost 6, with 15 bases in between. Patients counted as stable if ophthalmopathy did not develop within 18 months. The PBMCs were sourced from fresh peripheral blood (less than 11 ml). Amplification yielded TCR beta CDR3 regions, with RNA transcripts as the source. The HTBI primer set served for first-round RT-PCR of the TCR CDR3. TCRdb reprocessed the multiplex PCR reads via MiXCR and lists one record per CDR3 protein. The sample lists under 350,000 distinct CDR3 sequences, 15% to 20% occurring once.

The receptor was derived from a woman in her 50s with Graves' hyperthyroidism. The chain joins TRBV7-8 to TRBJ2-6; TRBD1 is a possible D gene (6 bases). Sequenced: blood. This CDR3 is CASSFRTAPSANVLTF. In nucleotides, the CDR3 is TGTGCCAGCAGCTTTAGGACAGCCCCTTCGGCCAACGTCCTGACTTTC.